Listed below are T cell receptor beta chains from one sample, sequenced in a study of blood T cell repertoires in COVID-19. Measured with immunoSEQ multiplex PCR; TCRdb has only the in-frame clones, and not every one. The sample lists roughly 150,000 clones, about 80% seen once, with 3.4% in the top ten. The specimen sequenced was PBMCs or T cells enriched from blood (not recorded which). The receptors originated from an older woman who had recovered from COVID-19. Each CDR3 is given with its conserved first and last residue. Fields, in order: clone size, J gene, V gene, D gene, CDR3 DNA, CDR3 protein. D genes are given only for firm matches. Expanded clones get a size class; other rows say once, few or many, or leave the size out.

few	TRBJ1-1	TRBV3-1/TRBV3-2	TRBD1	TGTGCCAGCAGTCCGACAGGGTTGAACACTGAAGCTTTCTTT	CASSPTGLNTEAFF
NA	TRBJ1-4	TRBV5-1	TRBD1	TGCGCCAGCAGCTCCGGGACAGGAGGGGAAAAACTGTTTTTT	CASSSGTGGEKLFF
few	TRBJ2-7	TRBV6-6	TRBD2	TGTGCCAGCAGTTACAGTGCGAGCGGGAGCTCCTACGAGCAGTACTTC	CASSYSASGSSYEQYF
NA	TRBJ1-2	TRBV7-2	TRBD1	TGTGCCAGCAGCTTCATTGGGACAGGGTCGATCTACACCTTC	CASSFIGTGSIYTF
NA	TRBJ2-5	TRBV11-2	TRBD2	TGTGCCAGCAGCTTAAGCGGGGGCTATGGGGAGACCCAGTACTTC	CASSLSGGYGETQYF
NA	TRBJ2-3	TRBV10-3	TRBD1	TGTGCCATCAGTGACCCCGGGCAGGGGGCGTCAGATACGCAGTATTTT	CAISDPGQGASDTQYF
NA	TRBJ2-6	TRBV7-3	NA	TGTGCCAGCAGCCAGGAGGCGACTTACGCCAACGTCCTGACTTTC	CASSQEATYANVLTF
NA	TRBJ2-5	TRBV4-1	TRBD2	TGCGCCAGCAGCCAAGGAAGCGGGGGGCGGGAGACCCAGTACTTC	CASSQGSGGRETQYF
NA	TRBJ2-2	TRBV7-7	NA	TGTGCCAGCAGCTTAACGGGGTACACCACCGGGGAGCTGTTTTTT	CASSLTGYTTGELFF
NA	TRBJ2-1	TRBV2	NA	TGTGCCAGCAGCACTCACGCGGGGTTCTCCTACAATGAGCAGTTCTTC	CASSTHAGFSYNEQFF
NA	TRBJ2-3	TRBV12-1	NA	TGTGCCAGGGGGGTTCGGCTCAGCGGGCGCCAAACTCTTGGGATCGCAGATACGCAGTATTTT	CARGVRLSGRQTLGIADTQYF
NA	TRBJ1-1	TRBV27	TRBD1	TGTGCCAGCAGTACCCTCCGACAGGGGGCGAACACTGAAGCTTTCTTT	CASSTLRQGANTEAFF
NA	TRBJ1-5	TRBV5-1	NA	TGCGCCAGCCGCCAGGGCCCAAATCAGCCCCAGCATTTT	CASRQGPNQPQHF
NA	TRBJ2-1	TRBV11-2	TRBD1	TGTGCCAGCAGCTTAGACCGAGGACAGGGCCGGGGAATGGTCTTC	CASSLDRGQGRGMVF
NA	TRBJ1-5	TRBV27	NA	TGTGCCAGCAGACCACCAGGGTCAGATCAGCCCCAGCATTTT	CASRPPGSDQPQHF
NA	TRBJ2-7	TRBV10-3	NA	TGTGCCATCAGAGGAGTACCTAGCTCCTACGAGCAGTACTTC	CAIRGVPSSYEQYF
once	TRBJ1-2	TRBV12-3/TRBV12-4	TRBD1	TGTGCCAGCAGCCGACAGGGAGGCTATGGCTACACCTTC	CASSRQGGYGYTF
NA	TRBJ1-2	TRBV5-5	NA	TGTGCCAGCAGCCCGGGGAGTTCTAACTATGGCTACACCTTC	CASSPGSSNYGYTF
NA	TRBJ1-1	TRBV12-3/TRBV12-4	NA	TGTGCCAGCAGTTTAGCGCGAGACACTGAAGCTTTCTTT	CASSLARDTEAFF
NA	TRBJ2-3	TRBV9	NA	TGTGCCAGCAGCGTAACTAGTCACACAGATACGCAGTATTTT	CASSVTSHTDTQYF
NA	TRBJ1-2	TRBV27	TRBD1	TGTGCCAGCAGCTTTACCAGGGGGCGTTGGGAGGGCTACACCTTC	CASSFTRGRWEGYTF
NA	TRBJ2-7	TRBV4-1	NA	TGCGCCAGCAGCCAAGTACTGTCTTCCTACGAGCAGTACTTC	CASSQVLSSYEQYF
NA	TRBJ2-3	TRBV5-1	TRBD2	TGCGCCAGCAGCAACCCGCCGTTGGCTAGCGGGGGCAGGGGGAAAGATACGCAGTATTTT	CASSNPPLASGGRGKDTQYF
NA	TRBJ1-6	TRBV3-1/TRBV3-2	NA	TGTGCCAGCAGCCATTCTAGGACCTATAATTCACCCCTCCACTTT	CASSHSRTYNSPLHF
NA	TRBJ2-7	TRBV5-1	NA	TGCGCCAGCAGCTCCCAACTCTCCTACGAGCAGTACTTC	CASSSQLSYEQYF
once	TRBJ2-1	TRBV6-4	TRBD2	TGTGCCAGCAGTGAGGCGGGGGGGCAAGGTGAGCAGTTCTTC	CASSEAGGQGEQFF
NA	TRBJ1-1	TRBV2	NA	TGTGCCAGCAGTGAAGATTTGGCCACTGAAGCTTTCTTT	CASSEDLATEAFF
NA	TRBJ2-7	TRBV27	NA	TGTGCCAGCAGTTGCCCGCATCGGGGGAGGTTTAGCTACGAGCAGTACTTC	CASSCPHRGRFSYEQYF
NA	TRBJ2-7	TRBV4-1	TRBD2	TGCGTCAGCAGCCAAGAATTCGGGGGGGCCTACGAGCAGTACTTC	CVSSQEFGGAYEQYF
NA	TRBJ1-2	TRBV11-2	TRBD1	TGTGCCAGCAGCTCACTCGACAGGGCCTATGGCTACACCTTC	CASSSLDRAYGYTF
NA	TRBJ1-2	TRBV19	NA	TGTGCCAGTACCGAACAGGGCGTAGATGGCTACACCTTC	CASTEQGVDGYTF
few	TRBJ2-1	TRBV30	TRBD1	TGTGCCTGGAGTGGGGGGACAGGGTTTGGCAATGAGCAGTTCTTC	CAWSGGTGFGNEQFF
NA	TRBJ1-4	TRBV27	TRBD1	TGTGCCAGCAGTCCAGGACAGGGCCTACTTAATGAAAAACTGTTTTTT	CASSPGQGLLNEKLFF
NA	TRBJ1-4	TRBV11-2	NA	TGTGCCAGCAGACGGTGGGGGGGGGAAAAGGGTGAAAAACTGTTTTTT	CASRRWGGEKGEKLFF